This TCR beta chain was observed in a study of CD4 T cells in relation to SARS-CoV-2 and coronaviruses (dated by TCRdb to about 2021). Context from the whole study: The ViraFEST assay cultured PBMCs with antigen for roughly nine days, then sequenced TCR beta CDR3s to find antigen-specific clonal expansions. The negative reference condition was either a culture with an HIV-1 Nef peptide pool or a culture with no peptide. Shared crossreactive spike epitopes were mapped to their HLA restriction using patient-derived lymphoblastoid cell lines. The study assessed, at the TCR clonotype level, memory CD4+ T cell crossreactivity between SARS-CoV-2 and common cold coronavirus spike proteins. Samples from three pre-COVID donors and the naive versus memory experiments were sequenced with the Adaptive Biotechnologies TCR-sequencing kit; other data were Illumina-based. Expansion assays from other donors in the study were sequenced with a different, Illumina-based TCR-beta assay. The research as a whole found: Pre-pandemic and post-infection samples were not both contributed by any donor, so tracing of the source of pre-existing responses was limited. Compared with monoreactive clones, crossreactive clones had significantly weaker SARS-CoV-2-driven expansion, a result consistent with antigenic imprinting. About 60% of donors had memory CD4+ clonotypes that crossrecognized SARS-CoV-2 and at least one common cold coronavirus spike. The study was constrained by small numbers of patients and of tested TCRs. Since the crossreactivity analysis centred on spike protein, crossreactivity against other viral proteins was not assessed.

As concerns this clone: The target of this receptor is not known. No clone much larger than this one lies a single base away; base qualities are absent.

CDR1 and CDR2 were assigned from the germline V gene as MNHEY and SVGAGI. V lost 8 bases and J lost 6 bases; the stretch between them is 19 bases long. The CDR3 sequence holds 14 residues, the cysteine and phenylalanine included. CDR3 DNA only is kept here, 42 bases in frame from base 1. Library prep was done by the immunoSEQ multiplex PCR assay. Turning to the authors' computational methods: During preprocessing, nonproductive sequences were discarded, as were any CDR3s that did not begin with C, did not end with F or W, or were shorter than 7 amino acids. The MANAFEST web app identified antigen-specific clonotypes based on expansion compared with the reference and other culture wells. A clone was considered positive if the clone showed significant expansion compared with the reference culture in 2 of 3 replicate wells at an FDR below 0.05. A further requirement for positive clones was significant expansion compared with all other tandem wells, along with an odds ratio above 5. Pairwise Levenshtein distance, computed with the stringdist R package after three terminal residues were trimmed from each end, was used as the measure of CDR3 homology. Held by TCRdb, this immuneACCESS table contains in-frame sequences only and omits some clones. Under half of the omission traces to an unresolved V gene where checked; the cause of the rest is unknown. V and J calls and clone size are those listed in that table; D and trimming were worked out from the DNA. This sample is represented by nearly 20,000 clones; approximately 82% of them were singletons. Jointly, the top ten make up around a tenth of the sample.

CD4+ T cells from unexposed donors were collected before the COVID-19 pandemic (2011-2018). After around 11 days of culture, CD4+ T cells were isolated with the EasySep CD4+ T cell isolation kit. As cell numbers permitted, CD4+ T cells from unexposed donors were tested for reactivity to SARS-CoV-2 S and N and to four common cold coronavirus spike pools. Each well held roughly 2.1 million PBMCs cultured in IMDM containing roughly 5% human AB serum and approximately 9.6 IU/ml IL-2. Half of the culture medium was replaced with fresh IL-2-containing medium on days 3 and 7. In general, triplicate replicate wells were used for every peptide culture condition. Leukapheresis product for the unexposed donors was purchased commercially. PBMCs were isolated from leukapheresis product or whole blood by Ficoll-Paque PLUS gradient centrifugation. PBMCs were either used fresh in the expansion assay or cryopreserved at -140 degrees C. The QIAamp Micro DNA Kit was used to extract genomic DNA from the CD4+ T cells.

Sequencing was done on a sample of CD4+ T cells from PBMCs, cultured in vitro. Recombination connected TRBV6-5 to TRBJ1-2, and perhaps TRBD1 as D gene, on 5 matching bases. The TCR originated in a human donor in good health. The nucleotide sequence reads TGTGCCAGCCGAAAAGCCTCAGCGGGGGATGGCTACACCTTC. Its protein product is CASRKASAGDGYTF.